This TCR beta chain was captured by sequencing in a study of cytomegalovirus exposure and HLA in healthy donors. Of note for this clone: What it binds is not known.

Each donor's status was that of a healthy bone marrow donor. Use of 60 Vbeta and 13 Jbeta primers characterized the PCR. Here immunoSEQ multiplex PCR was the method, and the copy in TCRdb shows in-frame clones only, minus some. The sample holds more than 95,000 clones; about 84% are singletons and the top ten take roughly 4%. V lost 6 bases and J 3 bases, leaving 20 bases between the germline ends. The germline CDR1 and CDR2 sequences are MNHEY and SMNVEV (reference sequence). This CDR3 contains 16 residues. General observations from the study: With later analysis, a missense DCLRE1C variant became linked to TCR beta V- and J-gene trimming. Later analysis found that TCR beta chains associated with HLA were more clonally expanded than other, equally common chains. Published work reported that the classifier diagnosed cytomegalovirus status with high specificity and sensitivity.

The sample comprised PBMCs. This TCR came from a man aged 35 to 55 in good health and CMV-seronegative. J is TRBJ1-1 and V is TRBV27; TRBD1 is a possible D gene (5 bases). The CDR3 region has the DNA TGTGCCAGCAGCTCGGGGGTGAAGCCCGGGTACACTGAAGCTTTCTTT. Translation: CASSSGVKPGYTEAFF.